This T cell receptor beta chain was captured in a study of blood T cell repertoires in COVID-19 (dated by TCRdb to 2020 to 2021). Background for the entire study: Samples covering the acute and convalescent phases of COVID-19 were provided by collaborators in the United States, Italy and Spain. Where available, HLA class I and class II types were obtained from metadata supplied by the sample provider rather than from assay-based typing. The prospective study material was composed of cDNA or gDNA derived from T cells, B-cell-depleted T cells, or PBMCs. A freely available public database, intended as a resource for researchers studying the immune response to SARS-CoV-2, is where the repertoires were released. Deeply sampled blood TCRbeta repertoires from subjects exposed to, actively infected with, or recovered from COVID-19 were included in the dataset. Samples were obtained from the ongoing ImmuneRACE study (first 160 participants) and from some 1,200 subjects provided by 6 global collaborators. Sample metadata almost always included a de-identified subject ID, COVID-19 status, age in years and sex.

Samples from volunteer blood donors who had recovered from COVID-19 were contributed by a second Seattle source. Each collaborating institution followed its own protocols to collect whole blood in K2EDTA tubes. For TCRbeta analysis, collaborators shipped samples in one of three forms: frozen whole blood, isolated PBMCs, or DNA extracted from either of those sample types. At the junction V is shortened by 1 base and J by 7 bases; bases outside the gene matches: 5. The CDR3 runs 14 residues from the cysteine to the phenylalanine. Only CDR3 DNA is held: 42 bases, read in frame from base 1. Looking up the germline V gene yields CDR1 MNHNS and CDR2 SASEGT. General findings and caveats noted by the study authors: The quantity of clinical and demographic metadata differed by source and by participant and was supplied without curation.

Concerning this clone: The clone's antigen remains unknown. The input lacks base qualities; no much larger clone sits a single base away.

TCRbeta CDR3 regions were amplified from genomic DNA using the immunoSEQ Assay, a bias-controlled multiplex PCR. For the original study's pipeline: The number of nucleated cells in each sample was estimated from the amplification of reference gene primers within the assay. To quantify the absolute abundance of each unique TCRbeta CDR3 rearrangement, sequence reads were collapsed and filtered. Productive Simpson clonality was computed per sample as the square root of Simpson's diversity index over productive rearrangements. Imported from immuneACCESS, the table was reduced by TCRdb to in-frame sequences with V and J called. These copies leave out some clones; in studies compared against another copy, an unresolved V gene accounts for under half, and the cause of the remainder is not known. V, J and clone size are those of that table, while D and trimming were read from the DNA. Across this sample there are over 120,000 clones, with 80% to 90% seen only once. The top ten hold about 37% of the sample.

The origin of this receptor is a middle-aged man who had recovered from COVID-19. The rearrangement combines TRBV6-1 with TRBJ2-7; 9 bases in the middle match TRBD1. Sequenced material: peripheral blood. The CDR3: CASSEGQGGREQYF. The DNA sequence is given as TGTGCCAGCAGTGAAGGACAGGGGGGTCGGGAGCAGTACTTC.